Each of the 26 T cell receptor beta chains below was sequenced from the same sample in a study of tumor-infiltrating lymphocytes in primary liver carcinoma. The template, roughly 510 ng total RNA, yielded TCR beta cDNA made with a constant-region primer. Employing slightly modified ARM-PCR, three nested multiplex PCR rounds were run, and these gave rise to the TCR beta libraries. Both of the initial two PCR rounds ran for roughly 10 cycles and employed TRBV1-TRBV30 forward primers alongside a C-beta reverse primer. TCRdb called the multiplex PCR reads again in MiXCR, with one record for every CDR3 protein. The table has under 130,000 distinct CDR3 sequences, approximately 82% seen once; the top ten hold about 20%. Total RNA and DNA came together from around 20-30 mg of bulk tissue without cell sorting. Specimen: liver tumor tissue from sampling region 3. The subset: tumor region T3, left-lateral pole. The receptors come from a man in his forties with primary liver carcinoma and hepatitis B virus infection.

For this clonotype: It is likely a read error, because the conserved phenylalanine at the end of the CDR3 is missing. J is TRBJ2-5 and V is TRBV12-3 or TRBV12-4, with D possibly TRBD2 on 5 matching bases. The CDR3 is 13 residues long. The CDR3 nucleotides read TGTGCCAGCAGTTTAATAGTGGGAGAGATCCAGTACTCC. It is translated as CASSLIVGEIQYS.

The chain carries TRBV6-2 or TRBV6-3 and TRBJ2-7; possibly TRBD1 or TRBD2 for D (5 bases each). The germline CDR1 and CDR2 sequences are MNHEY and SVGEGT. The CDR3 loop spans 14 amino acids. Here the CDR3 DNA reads TGTACCACCACCCCACGCGGACTCAGGGTCGAGCAGTACTTC. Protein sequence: CTTTPRGLRVEQYF.

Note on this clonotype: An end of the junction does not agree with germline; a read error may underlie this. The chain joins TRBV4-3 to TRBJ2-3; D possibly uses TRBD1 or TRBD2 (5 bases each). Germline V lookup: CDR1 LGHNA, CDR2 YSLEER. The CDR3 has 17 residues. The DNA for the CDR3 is TGCGCCAGCAGCCAAGATCTTGAGGGCTGGGGCACAGATACGCATTATTTT. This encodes CASSQDLEGWGTDTHYF.

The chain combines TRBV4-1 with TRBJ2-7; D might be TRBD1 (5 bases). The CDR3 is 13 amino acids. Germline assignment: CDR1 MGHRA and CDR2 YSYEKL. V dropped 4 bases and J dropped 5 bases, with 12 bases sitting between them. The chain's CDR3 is CASSPPLGDEQYF. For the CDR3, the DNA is TGCGCCAGCAGCCCTCCATTAGGGGACGAGCAGTACTTC.

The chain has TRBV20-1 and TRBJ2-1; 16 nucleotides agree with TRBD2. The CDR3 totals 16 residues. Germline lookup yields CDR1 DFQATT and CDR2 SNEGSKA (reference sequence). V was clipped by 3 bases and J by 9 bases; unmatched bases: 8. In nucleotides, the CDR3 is TGCAGTGCTAGTCTCGTAGGGACTAGCGGGAGGGTTGAGCAGTTCTTC. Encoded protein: CSASLVGTSGRVEQFF.

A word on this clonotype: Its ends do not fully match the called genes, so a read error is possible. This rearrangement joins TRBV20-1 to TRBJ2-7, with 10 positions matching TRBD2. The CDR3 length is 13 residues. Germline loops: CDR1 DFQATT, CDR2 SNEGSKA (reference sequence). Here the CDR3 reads CCTRGTSDYEHYF. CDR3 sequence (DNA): TGCTGTACTAGGGGGACTAGCGACTACGAGCATTACTTC.

CDR3 loop: CDSSERDYGYTF. In DNA form, the CDR3 reads TGCGACAGTAGTGAGAGGGACTATGGCTACACCTTC. The chain combines TRBV10-1 with TRBJ1-2, with D unresolved. The CDR3 length is 12 residues. CDR1 is WNHNN, CDR2 SYGVQD, per germline (reference sequence).

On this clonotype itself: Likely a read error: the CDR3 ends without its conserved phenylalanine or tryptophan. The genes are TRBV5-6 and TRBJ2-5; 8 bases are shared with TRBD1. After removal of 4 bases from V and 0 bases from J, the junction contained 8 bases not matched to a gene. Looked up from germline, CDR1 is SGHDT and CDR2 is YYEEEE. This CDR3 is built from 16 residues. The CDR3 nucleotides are TGTGCCAGCAGCGAGGGACAGGACTATTACCAAGAGACCCAGTACTCC. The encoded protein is CASSEGQDYYQETQYS.

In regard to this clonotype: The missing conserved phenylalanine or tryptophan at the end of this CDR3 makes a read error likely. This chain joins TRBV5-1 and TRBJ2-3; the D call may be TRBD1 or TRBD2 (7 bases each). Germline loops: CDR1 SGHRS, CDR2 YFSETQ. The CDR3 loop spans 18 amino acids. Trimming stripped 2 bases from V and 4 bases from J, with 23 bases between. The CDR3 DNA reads TGCGCCAGCAGCTTAGGACAGGCCCGTAGACTAGCCTCAGATACGCAGTATCTT. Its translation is CASSLGQARRLASDTQYL.

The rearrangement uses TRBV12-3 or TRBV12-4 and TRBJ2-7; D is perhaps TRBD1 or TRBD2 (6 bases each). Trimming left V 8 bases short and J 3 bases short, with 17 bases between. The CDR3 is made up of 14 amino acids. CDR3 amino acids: CASAKGGQYYEQYF. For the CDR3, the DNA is TGTGCCAGCGCCAAGGGGGGACAATACTACGAGCAGTACTTC.

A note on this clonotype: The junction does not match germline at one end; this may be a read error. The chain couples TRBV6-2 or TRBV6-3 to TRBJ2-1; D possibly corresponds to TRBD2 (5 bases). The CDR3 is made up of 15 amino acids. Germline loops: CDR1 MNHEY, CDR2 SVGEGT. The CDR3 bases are TGTGCCAGCAGAACCGGGATTAACGGTTACAACGAGCAGTTCTTC. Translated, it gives CASRTGINGYNEQFF.

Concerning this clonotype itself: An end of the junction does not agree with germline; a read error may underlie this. In DNA, the CDR3 is TGTGCCATCAGCCTAACAGGAGGACTGACGAATCAGCCCCAGCATTTT. The encoded protein is CAISLTGGLTNQPQHF. V is TRBV11-2 and J is TRBJ1-5; weak D call: TRBD1 (5 bases). The CDR3 is 16 residues long. Germline V lookup: CDR1 SGHAT, CDR2 FQNNGV.

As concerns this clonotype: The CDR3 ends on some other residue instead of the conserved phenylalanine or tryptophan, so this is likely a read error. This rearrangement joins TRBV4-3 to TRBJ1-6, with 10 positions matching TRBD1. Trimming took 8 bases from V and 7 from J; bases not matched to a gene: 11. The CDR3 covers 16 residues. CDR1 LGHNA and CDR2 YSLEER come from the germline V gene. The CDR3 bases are TGCGCCAGCGACTCCTGGGACAGGGGAAGGAATTCACCCCTCCACTTA. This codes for CASDSWDRGRNSPLHL.

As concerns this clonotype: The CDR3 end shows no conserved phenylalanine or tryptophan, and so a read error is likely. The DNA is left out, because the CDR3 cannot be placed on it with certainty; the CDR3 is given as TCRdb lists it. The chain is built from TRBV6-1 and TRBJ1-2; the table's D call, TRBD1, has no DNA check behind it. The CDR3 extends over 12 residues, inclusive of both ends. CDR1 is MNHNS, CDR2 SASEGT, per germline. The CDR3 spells CASSEGRGGNTL.

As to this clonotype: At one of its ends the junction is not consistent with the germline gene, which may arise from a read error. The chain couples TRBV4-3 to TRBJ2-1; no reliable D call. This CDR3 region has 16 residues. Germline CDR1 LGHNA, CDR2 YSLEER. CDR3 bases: TGCGACAGCAGCCGATTTCCCCCCCCGGCGGACAATGAGCAGTTCTTC. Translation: CDSSRFPPPADNEQFF.

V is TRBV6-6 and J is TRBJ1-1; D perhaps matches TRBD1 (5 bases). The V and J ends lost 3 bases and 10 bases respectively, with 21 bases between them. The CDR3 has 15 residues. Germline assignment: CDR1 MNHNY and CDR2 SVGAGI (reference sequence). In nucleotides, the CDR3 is TGTGCCAGCAGTTATCCAACGGGGGGTATAGGTGGAGCTTTCTTT. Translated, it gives CASSYPTGGIGGAFF.

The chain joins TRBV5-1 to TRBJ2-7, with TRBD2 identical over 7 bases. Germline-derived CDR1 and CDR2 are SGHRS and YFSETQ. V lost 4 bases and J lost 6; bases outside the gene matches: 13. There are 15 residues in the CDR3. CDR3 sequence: CASSVETGGSPEQYF. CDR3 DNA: TGCGCCAGCAGCGTGGAGACTGGCGGGAGCCCCGAGCAGTACTTC. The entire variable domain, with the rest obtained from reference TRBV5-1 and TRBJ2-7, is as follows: KAGVTQTPRYLIKTRGQQVTLSCSPISGHRSVSWYQQTPGQGLQFLFEYFSETQRNKGNFPGRFSGRQFSNSRSEMNVSTLELGDSALYLCASSVETGGSPEQYFGPGTRLTVT.

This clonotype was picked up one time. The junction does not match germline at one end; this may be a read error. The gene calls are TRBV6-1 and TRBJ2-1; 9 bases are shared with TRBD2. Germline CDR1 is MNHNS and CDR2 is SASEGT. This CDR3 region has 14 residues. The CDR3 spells CASRELAGMNEQFF. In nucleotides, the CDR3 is TGTGCCAGCAGAGAACTAGCGGGTATGAATGAACAGTTCTTC.

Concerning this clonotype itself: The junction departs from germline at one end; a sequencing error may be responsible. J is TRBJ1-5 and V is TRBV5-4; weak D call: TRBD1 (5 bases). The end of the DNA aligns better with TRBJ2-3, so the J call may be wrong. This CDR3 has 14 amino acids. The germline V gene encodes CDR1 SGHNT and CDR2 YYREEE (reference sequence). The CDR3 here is CARSLGGQYQPQYF. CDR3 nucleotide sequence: TGTGCCAGGAGCTTGGGTGGACAATATCAGCCCCAGTATTTT.

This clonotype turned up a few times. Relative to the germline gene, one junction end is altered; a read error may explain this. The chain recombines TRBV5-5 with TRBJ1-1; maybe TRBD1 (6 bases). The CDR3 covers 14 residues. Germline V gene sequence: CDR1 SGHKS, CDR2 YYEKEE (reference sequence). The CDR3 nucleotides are TGTGCCAGCAGTTTGTACTACAGGGAGGCTGAAGCTTCCTTT. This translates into CASSLYYREAEASF. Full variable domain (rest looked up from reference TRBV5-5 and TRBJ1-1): DAGVTQSPTHLIKTRGQQVTLRCSPISGHKSVSWYQQVLGQGPQFIFQYYEKEERGRGNFPDRFSARQFPNYSSELNVNALLLGDSALYLCASSLYYREAEASFGQGTRLTVV.

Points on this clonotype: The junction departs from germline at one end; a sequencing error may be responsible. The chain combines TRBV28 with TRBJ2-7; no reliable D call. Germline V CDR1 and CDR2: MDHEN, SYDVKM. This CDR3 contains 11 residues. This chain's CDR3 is CDSCAPVEQYF. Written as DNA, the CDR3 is TGTGACAGCTGTGCCCCGGTCGAGCAGTACTTC.

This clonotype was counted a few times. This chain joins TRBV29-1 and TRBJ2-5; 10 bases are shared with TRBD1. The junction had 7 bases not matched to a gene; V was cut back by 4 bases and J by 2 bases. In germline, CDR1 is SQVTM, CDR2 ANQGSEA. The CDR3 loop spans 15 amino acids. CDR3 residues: CSVGLDRGRQETQYF. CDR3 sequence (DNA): TGCAGCGTTGGGCTCGACAGGGGGCGGCAAGAGACCCAGTACTTC.

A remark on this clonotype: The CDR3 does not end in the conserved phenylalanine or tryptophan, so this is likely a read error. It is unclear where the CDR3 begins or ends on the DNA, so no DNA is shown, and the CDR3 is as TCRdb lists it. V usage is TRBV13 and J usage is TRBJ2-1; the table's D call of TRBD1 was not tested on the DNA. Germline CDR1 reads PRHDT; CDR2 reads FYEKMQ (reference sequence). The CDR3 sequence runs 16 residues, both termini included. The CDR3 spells CDSSLGDLGRGNEQFI.

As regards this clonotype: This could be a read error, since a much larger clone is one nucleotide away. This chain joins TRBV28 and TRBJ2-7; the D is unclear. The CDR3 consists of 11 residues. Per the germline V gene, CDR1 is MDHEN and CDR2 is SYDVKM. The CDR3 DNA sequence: TGTGTCAGCAGTGTTGGGTACGAGCAGTACTTC. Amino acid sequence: CVSSVGYEQYF.

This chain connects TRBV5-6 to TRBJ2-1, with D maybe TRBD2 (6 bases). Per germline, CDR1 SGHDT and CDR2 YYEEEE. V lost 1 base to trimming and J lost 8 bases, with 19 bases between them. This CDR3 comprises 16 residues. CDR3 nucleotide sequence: TGTGCCAGCAGCTTGAATTTGGCGGGAATCTGCGATGAGCAGTTCTTC. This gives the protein CASSLNLAGICDEQFF.

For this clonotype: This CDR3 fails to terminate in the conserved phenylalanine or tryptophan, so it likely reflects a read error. The CDR3 region is CASSTGLNTEAFL. CDR3 DNA sequence: TGTGCCAGTAGCACAGGTTTGAATACTGAAGCTTTCCTT. The chain is built from TRBV11-3 and TRBJ1-1; tentatively, D is TRBD1 (5 bases). There are 13 residues in the CDR3. The germline CDR1 and CDR2 sequences are SGHNT and YENEEA.